These T cell receptor beta chains were read from a single sample in a study of OX40 agonist ivuxolimab in advanced cancers. Some clones are missing from TCRdb's copy, which holds only in-frame ones; the method was immunoSEQ multiplex PCR. Of roughly 80,000 clones in the sample, approximately 87% were seen once. The sample consisted of CD4+ or CD8+ T cells sorted from blood, taken in a trial of the OX40 agonist ivuxolimab. Receptor source: an adult with an advanced solid tumor such as melanoma, head and neck, liver or kidney cancer. CDR3s include the opening cysteine and the closing phenylalanine or tryptophan. Each record gives: clone size, J gene, V gene, CDR3 protein. Clone sizes are given selectively: once, few, many, or a class where the clone is expanded.

. TRBJ1-2 TRBV7-2 CASSLSYGYTF
. TRBJ1-5 TRBV6-5 CASSAGGPQHF
few TRBJ1-3 TRBV7-2 CASSLRAATSGNTIYF
. TRBJ2-2 TRBV4-3 CASSQDSSRPTGELFF
. TRBJ2-5 TRBV13 CASSPQGAETQYF
once TRBJ2-5 TRBV7-2 CASSPTGHRQETQYF
. TRBJ2-5 TRBV4-2 CASSQDFDRAGQETQYF
. TRBJ2-7 TRBV5-1 CASSLAAGNPYEQYF
. TRBJ1-5 TRBV30 CAWSPDSHNQPQHF
. TRBJ1-5 TRBV7-9 CASSTHTSQPQHF
. TRBJ2-2 TRBV7-9 CASSQPLAGNTGELFF
. TRBJ2-1 TRBV6-5 CASSIGTGGYNEQFF
. TRBJ2-2 TRBV14 CASSQDLSDSLSGELFF
. TRBJ2-3 TRBV18 CASSPPAADTQYF
. TRBJ2-7 TRBV5-8 CASSSPGQRYEQYF
. TRBJ1-1 TRBV5-1 CASRLQGTGTEAFF
. TRBJ2-5 TRBV4-3 CASSPGQIQETQYF
. TRBJ1-2 TRBV7-3 CASSLTVQGSYTF
. TRBJ1-2 TRBV19 CASSITGVNYGYTF
. TRBJ2-1 TRBV25-1 CASSDRTSGDNEQFF